This TCR beta chain was captured by sequencing in a study of ipilimumab plus nivolumab after autologous stem cell transplantation. The wider study: DLBCL patients had primary refractory or relapsed disease.

Notes on this clone: The antigen is unknown.

The V and J ends lost 0 bases and 7 bases respectively, with 12 bases between them. CDR3 size: 15 residues. Germline CDR1 LNHNV, CDR2 YYDKDF (reference sequence). Patients got ipilimumab 1 mg/kg beginning 14 to 28 days post-transplant. Patients got 3 mg/kg IV nivolumab weeks 1, 4, 7, 10, then biweekly through week 26. Here immunoSEQ multiplex PCR was the method, and the copy in TCRdb shows in-frame clones only, minus some. The repertoire consists of around 15,000 clones, with approximately 82% occurring once and the leading ten covering roughly 23%. Study results and limitations: TCR repertoire, Treg phenotype and gut microbiota reportedly support more study of this approach.

Sequencing used PBMCs, obtained in a trial of ipilimumab plus nivolumab as post-transplant consolidation. The clonotype was recovered from a male donor with diffuse large B-cell lymphoma. The chain is built from TRBV15 and TRBJ2-2; unclear D gene. CDR3 sequence: CATSRDLGRFGELFF. Here the CDR3 DNA reads TGTGCCACCAGCAGAGATCTCGGCCGCTTCGGGGAGCTGTTTTTT.